A selection of T cell receptor beta chains follows, all from one sample in a study of liver allograft versus peripheral blood T cells. TCRdb fed the reads into MiXCR, producing one record per CDR3 protein. The sample lists several thousand distinct CDR3 sequences; 15% to 20% were seen once. Receptors were obtained from a human patient who had a liver transplant. The graft donor may be the source of some T cells. CDR3s include the opening cysteine and the closing phenylalanine or tryptophan. A D gene is named only where the DNA matches it firmly. Clone sizes are given selectively: once, few, many, or a class where the clone is expanded.

j_gene: TRBJ1-5; v_gene: TRBV12-3/TRBV12-4; abundance: NA; d_gene: NA; CDR3nt: TGTGCCAGCAGCCCCGACAGTTACAATCAGCCCCAGCATTTT; CDR3aa: CASSPDSYNQPQHF
j_gene: TRBJ1-4; v_gene: TRBV5-4; abundance: many; d_gene: TRBD1; CDR3nt: TGTGCCAGCAGGCCCGGGACAGGGGGTGAAAAACTGTTTTTT; CDR3aa: CASRPGTGGEKLFF
j_gene: TRBJ1-4; v_gene: TRBV7-2; abundance: once; d_gene: TRBD1; CDR3nt: TGTGCCAGCAGGCGACAGGGAGGGGCTGAAAAACTGTTTTTT; CDR3aa: CASRRQGGAEKLFF
j_gene: TRBJ1-5; v_gene: TRBV12-3/TRBV12-4; abundance: few; d_gene: TRBD1; CDR3nt: TGTGCCAGCAGTTTAGAGGGGGCGAATCAGCCCCAGCATTTT; CDR3aa: CASSLEGANQPQHF
j_gene: TRBJ1-2; v_gene: TRBV5-1; abundance: few; d_gene: NA; CDR3nt: TGCGCCAGCAGCTTGGAACATTCGAACTATGGCTACACCTTC; CDR3aa: CASSLEHSNYGYTF
j_gene: TRBJ1-3; v_gene: TRBV6-1; abundance: medium-sized; d_gene: NA; CDR3nt: TGTGCCAGCAGTTTCCAGGGCTCTGGAAACACCATATATTTT; CDR3aa: CASSFQGSGNTIYF
j_gene: TRBJ1-1; v_gene: TRBV7-9; abundance: many; d_gene: NA; CDR3nt: TGTGCCAGCAGCTCCTGGAGGGGGAACACTGAAGCTTTCTTT; CDR3aa: CASSSWRGNTEAFF
j_gene: TRBJ1-1; v_gene: TRBV6-2/TRBV6-3; abundance: many; d_gene: NA; CDR3nt: TGTGCCAGCCTCAAGAACACTGAAGCTTTCTTT; CDR3aa: CASLKNTEAFF
j_gene: TRBJ1-2; v_gene: TRBV19; abundance: NA; d_gene: NA; CDR3nt: TGTGCCAGTAGCCCCCAAGACAGGAAGGGCTACACCTTC; CDR3aa: CASSPQDRKGYTF
j_gene: TRBJ2-5; v_gene: TRBV29-1; abundance: medium-sized; d_gene: TRBD2; CDR3nt: TGCAGCGTTGGAGCTAGCGGGGGGGCCGGCACCCAGTACTTC; CDR3aa: CSVGASGGAGTQYF
j_gene: TRBJ1-5; v_gene: TRBV20-1; abundance: medium-sized; d_gene: TRBD1; CDR3nt: TGCAGTGCTAGAGGGACAGGGAATCAGCCCCAGCATTTT; CDR3aa: CSARGTGNQPQHF
j_gene: TRBJ1-2; v_gene: TRBV20-1; abundance: NA; d_gene: NA; CDR3nt: TGCAGTGCTAGAGGGGGGGCGGATGGCTACACCTTC; CDR3aa: CSARGGADGYTF
j_gene: TRBJ1-5; v_gene: TRBV6-2/TRBV6-3; abundance: once; d_gene: NA; CDR3nt: TGTGCCAGCAGTCTCCGCAGGGCCCAGGGAAACCAGCCCCAGCATTTT; CDR3aa: CASSLRRAQGNQPQHF
j_gene: TRBJ1-5; v_gene: TRBV6-2/TRBV6-3; abundance: medium-sized; d_gene: NA; CDR3nt: TGTGCCAGCAGCCGAGTGAATAGCAATCAGCCCCAGCATTTT; CDR3aa: CASSRVNSNQPQHF
j_gene: TRBJ1-2; v_gene: TRBV19; abundance: medium-sized; d_gene: NA; CDR3nt: TGTGCCAGTAGTACAAATTCAGTCGGGACTTACATTTATGGCTACACCTTC; CDR3aa: CASSTNSVGTYIYGYTF
j_gene: TRBJ2-7; v_gene: TRBV6-2/TRBV6-3; abundance: medium-sized; d_gene: NA; CDR3nt: TGTGCCAGCAGTTACTCGAGGTGGCGCTACGAGCAGTACTTC; CDR3aa: CASSYSRWRYEQYF
j_gene: TRBJ2-2; v_gene: TRBV10-3; abundance: medium-sized; d_gene: TRBD2; CDR3nt: TGTGCCATCAGTTCTCCCTGGATAGCGGGGGGCACCGGGGAGCTGTTTTTT; CDR3aa: CAISSPWIAGGTGELFF
j_gene: TRBJ2-7; v_gene: TRBV6-2/TRBV6-3; abundance: medium-sized; d_gene: NA; CDR3nt: TGTGCCAGCAGCGGGACATCCGGAATTTACGAGCAGTACTTC; CDR3aa: CASSGTSGIYEQYF
j_gene: TRBJ2-3; v_gene: TRBV30; abundance: NA; d_gene: TRBD2; CDR3nt: TGTGCCTGGATTAGCGGGGCAGATACGCAGTATTTT; CDR3aa: CAWISGADTQYF
j_gene: TRBJ1-3; v_gene: TRBV12-3/TRBV12-4; abundance: NA; d_gene: NA; CDR3nt: TGTGCCAGCAGTTTGAAGGGAGAGGGAAGAAACACCATATATTTT; CDR3aa: CASSLKGEGRNTIYF
j_gene: TRBJ2-3; v_gene: TRBV20-1; abundance: few; d_gene: TRBD2; CDR3nt: TGCAGTGCTAGATCGGCTAGCGGAGGCACAGATACGCAGTATTTT; CDR3aa: CSARSASGGTDTQYF
j_gene: TRBJ1-6; v_gene: TRBV11-2; abundance: medium-sized; d_gene: NA; CDR3nt: TGTGCCAGCAGCTTAGGCAGGGGCTCACCCCTCCACTTT; CDR3aa: CASSLGRGSPLHF
j_gene: TRBJ1-6; v_gene: TRBV5-4; abundance: medium-sized; d_gene: NA; CDR3nt: TGTGCCAGCAGCTTGGGAAGGTCAGGGACCTATAATTCACCCCTCCACTTT; CDR3aa: CASSLGRSGTYNSPLHF
j_gene: TRBJ1-2; v_gene: TRBV27; abundance: few; d_gene: NA; CDR3nt: TGTGCCAGCAGTCCCAGGACGGGAGGCGGCTACACCTTC; CDR3aa: CASSPRTGGGYTF
j_gene: TRBJ1-4; v_gene: TRBV28; abundance: medium-sized; d_gene: TRBD1; CDR3nt: TGTGCCAGCAGTCTACCCTTGGGACAGGCGACAACTAATGAAAAACTGTTTTTT; CDR3aa: CASSLPLGQATTNEKLFF
j_gene: TRBJ2-7; v_gene: TRBV28; abundance: medium-sized; d_gene: TRBD2; CDR3nt: TGTGCCAGCAGTTTGACTAGCTTCCACTACGAGCAGTACTTC; CDR3aa: CASSLTSFHYEQYF